Shown below are 9 T cell receptor beta chains from a single sample sequenced in a study of blood T cells in healthy people across ages. Through a sample-barcoded 5' primer and a J-beta primer mix, a second PCR was run for roughly 7 to 12 cycles. Using its own MiXCR run on the 5' RACE reads, TCRdb lists one record per CDR3 protein. The sample includes approximately 780,000 distinct CDR3 sequences, 20% to 30% of them seen just once. The sample was also reused in another study, on T cells of mothers and their children.

The sequencing sample was made of blood. Receptors were obtained from a boy aged 5 to 17 in good health.

The chain joins TRBV5-5 to TRBJ2-5; D gene ambiguous. The end of the DNA fits TRBJ2-7 better, so the J call may be wrong. Germline V gene sequence: CDR1 SGHKS, CDR2 YYEKEE (reference sequence). The CDR3 has 14 amino acids. CDR3 sequence reads: CASKWAIDSYEQYF. CDR3 nucleotide sequence: TGTGCCAGCAAGTGGGCGATCGATTCCTACGAGCAGTACTTC.

This clonotype showed up just a few times. The gene calls are TRBV7-8 and TRBJ2-5, with D possibly being TRBD2 (6 bases). The CDR3 consists of 13 residues. V gave up 3 bases and J gave up 5 bases, with 10 bases separating them. CDR1 and CDR2 (germline): SGHVS, FQNEAQ. The CDR3 DNA reads TGTGCCAGCAGCTTTGGAGGGTACGAGACCCAGTACTTC. Its translation: CASSFGGYETQYF.

The sample holds one count of this clonotype. The chain carries TRBV10-1 and TRBJ1-1; no reliable D call. V shed 3 bases and J shed 0 bases, with 17 bases lying between them. The CDR3 contains 17 residues. Germline CDR1 is WNHNN and CDR2 is SYGVQD (reference sequence). The CDR3 loop is CASSEKTEFNMNTEAFF. CDR3 bases: TGCGCCAGCAGTGAAAAGACCGAATTTAACATGAACACTGAAGCTTTCTTT.

This chain uses TRBV7-9 with TRBJ1-3; a weak D match, TRBD1 (6 bases). Germline CDR1 SEHNR, CDR2 FQNEAQ (reference sequence). The CDR3 sequence is 15 residues long. Trimming took off 0 bases at V and 2 bases at J, with 8 bases between the two ends. The CDR3 sequence is CASSLAQGTGNTIYF. CDR3 DNA: TGTGCCAGCAGCTTAGCACAGGGAACTGGAAACACCATATATTTT.

The gene calls are TRBV6-5 and TRBJ2-5; 9 nucleotides line up with TRBD1. The CDR3 runs to 15 residues. CDR1 is MNHEY, CDR2 SVGAGI, per germline. With V trimmed by 6 bases and J by 0 bases, 5 bases remained unmatched. The CDR3 region is CASSRTGVYQETQYF. The CDR3 region has the DNA TGTGCCAGCAGCCGGACAGGGGTGTACCAAGAGACCCAGTACTTC.

This clonotype was observed a handful of times. The chain is built from TRBV11-2 and TRBJ1-2; D is ambiguous. The CDR3 sequence is 15 residues long. Germline V lookup: CDR1 SGHAT, CDR2 FQNNGV. V lost 1 base and J lost 8, with 17 bases in between. This CDR3 is CASSLVWEPSTGYTF. The CDR3 nucleotides read TGTGCCAGCAGCTTAGTATGGGAACCTTCAACCGGCTACACCTTC.

This chain connects TRBV7-9 to TRBJ1-3; 9 bases agree with TRBD1. Germline lookup yields CDR1 SEHNR and CDR2 FQNEAQ (reference sequence). CDR3 length: 17 residues. V was pared by 6 bases and J by 0 bases, with 9 bases of the junction left unmatched. For the CDR3, the DNA is TGTGCCAGCAGTAACGGGGACAGGGTTTACTCTGGAAACACCATATATTTT. Amino acid sequence: CASSNGDRVYSGNTIYF.

This clonotype came up a few times. V and J are TRBV6-1 and TRBJ1-4, with 7 positions matching TRBD1. Germline V gives CDR1 MNHNS, CDR2 SASEGT. This CDR3 region has 17 residues. V trimming: 4 bases; J trimming: 4 bases; junction bases outside the gene matches: 12. The CDR3: CASSALMGQLFNEKLFF. As DNA, the CDR3 is TGTGCCAGCAGTGCCCTTATGGGACAGCTTTTTAATGAAAAACTGTTTTTT.

This clonotype was observed many times. This chain joins TRBV12-3 or TRBV12-4 and TRBJ1-2, with D possibly matching TRBD1 (6 bases). The CDR3 has 13 residues. The V gene lost 3 bases and the J gene lost 6 bases, with 11 bases spanning the gap. CDR3 bases: TGTGCCAGCAGTTTTGGGGGGCTTAATGGCTACACCTTC. This translates into CASSFGGLNGYTF.